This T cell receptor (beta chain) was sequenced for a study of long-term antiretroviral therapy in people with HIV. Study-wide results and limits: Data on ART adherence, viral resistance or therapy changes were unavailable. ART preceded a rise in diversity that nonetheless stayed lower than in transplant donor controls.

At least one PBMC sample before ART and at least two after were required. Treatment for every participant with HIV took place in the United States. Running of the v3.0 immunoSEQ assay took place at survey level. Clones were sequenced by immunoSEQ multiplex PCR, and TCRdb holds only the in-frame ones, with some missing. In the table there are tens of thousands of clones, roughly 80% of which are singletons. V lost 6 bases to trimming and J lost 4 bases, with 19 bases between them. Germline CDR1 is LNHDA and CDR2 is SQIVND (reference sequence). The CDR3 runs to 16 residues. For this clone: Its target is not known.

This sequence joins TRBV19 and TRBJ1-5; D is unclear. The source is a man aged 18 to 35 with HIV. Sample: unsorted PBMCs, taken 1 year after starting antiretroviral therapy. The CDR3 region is CASSAPYLRRNQPQHF. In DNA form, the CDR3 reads TGTGCCAGTAGCGCCCCTTACCTCAGGCGGAATCAGCCCCAGCATTTT.